The 20 T cell receptor beta chains in this list originate from one sample, sequenced in a study of regulatory T cells in long-lasting Graves disease. Assembly of TCR beta libraries relied on iRepertoire HTBI primers together with Arm-PCR of CDR3 regions. MiXCR, applied by TCRdb to the multiplex PCR reads, yields one record per CDR3 protein. The table lists 300,000 to 400,000 distinct CDR3 sequences, 16% of them singletons, with roughly 30% in the top ten. Time point indicated: newly diagnosed GD, antithyroid drugs for less than 3 months. Researchers made the TCR library from RNA that was extracted from PBMCs. These data were likewise used in another study, on T cells in Graves' hyperthyroidism and ophthalmopathy.

This material consisted of peripheral blood mononuclear cells (PBMCs), taken at new diagnosis, from a patient treated with antithyroid drugs. The receptors shown here come from a man aged 40-49 years with Graves disease.

This clonotype was seen a few times. The gene calls are TRBV30 and TRBJ2-7; 9 bases agree with TRBD1. Trimming at V came to 3 bases and at J to 11 bases, leaving 5 bases not matched to a gene. This CDR3 comprises 11 residues. Germline V gene sequence: CDR1 GTSNPN, CDR2 SVGIG (reference sequence). CDR3 nucleotides: TGTGCCTGGAGGGACAGGGGACAGGAGTACTTC. Protein: CAWRDRGQEYF.

This clonotype was seen at least ten times. This chain uses TRBV6-5 with TRBJ2-5, with a tentative D call TRBD2 (6 bases). Germline CDR1 reads MNHEY; CDR2 reads SVGAGI. V dropped 0 bases and J dropped 1 base, with 9 bases sitting between them. The CDR3 has 15 residues. CDR3 coding DNA: TGTGCCAGCAGTTACTCCGGGGGTCCCCAAGAGACCCAGTACTTC. Protein: CASSYSGGPQETQYF.

This clonotype was counted many times. The germline gene is not matched at one end of the junction; a read error may be the cause. This rearrangement joins TRBV5-1 to TRBJ2-1, with TRBD1 identical over 9 bases. The V gene's germline CDR1 is SGHRS and CDR2 YFSETQ. There are 15 residues in the CDR3. CDR3 DNA: TGTGCCAGCAGCCCTGGACAGGGGACCTACAATGAGCAGTTCTTC. This sequence encodes CASSPGQGTYNEQFF.

V is TRBV12-3 or TRBV12-4 and J is TRBJ2-7, with unresolved D. V was cut by 3 bases and J by 7 bases, with 10 bases left in between. The CDR3 contains 12 residues. CDR3 sequence: CASSFLRREQYF. For the CDR3, the DNA is TGTGCCAGCAGTTTTCTGAGGCGGGAGCAGTACTTC.

In this sample, this clonotype turned up a few times. This rearrangement joins TRBV19 to TRBJ1-2, with D perhaps matching TRBD1 (5 bases). The germline V and J ends were trimmed by 7 bases and 4 bases, with 16 bases remaining between them. This CDR3 contains 14 residues. In germline, CDR1 is LNHDA, CDR2 SQIVND (reference sequence). The CDR3 reads CASNGGATGYGYTF. CDR3 DNA sequence: TGTGCCAGTAATGGAGGGGCGACTGGCTATGGCTACACCTTC.

There are many counts of this clonotype. The V and J genes are TRBV20-1 and TRBJ2-1; a possible D gene is TRBD2 (6 bases). Germline assignment: CDR1 DFQATT and CDR2 SNEGSKA (reference sequence). CDR3 length: 13 amino acids. The germline V and J ends were trimmed by 1 base and 4 bases, with 8 bases remaining between them. CDR3 residues: CSARGGVYNEQFF. The CDR3 coding sequence is TGCAGTGCTAGAGGCGGGGTGTACAATGAGCAGTTCTTC.

This clonotype showed up just a few times. J is TRBJ2-1 and V is TRBV7-8; TRBD2 might be the D (6 bases). Trimming pared 3 bases from V and 9 bases from J, leaving 21 bases between. The germline V gene encodes CDR1 SGHVS and CDR2 FQNEAQ. This CDR3 has 16 amino acids. CDR3 in amino acids: CASSLVPGLYVAEQFF. The CDR3 DNA sequence: TGTGCCAGCAGCTTGGTCCCGGGACTCTACGTGGCTGAGCAGTTCTTC.

To note about this clonotype: It is likely a read error: a sequence one base away is far more abundant. J is TRBJ1-5 and V is TRBV7-2; D unresolved. The V gene's germline CDR1 is SGHTA and CDR2 FQGNSA. This CDR3 has 12 amino acids. CDR3 nucleotides: TGTGTCAGCAGCTTGGGAGGTCAGCCCCAGCATTTT. Its protein product is CVSSLGGQPQHF.

This clonotype was found many times. The chain carries TRBV28 and TRBJ2-2; D call uncertain. The CDR3 contains 13 residues. Germline V CDR1 and CDR2: MDHEN, SYDVKM. The V and J ends lost 3 bases and 8 bases respectively, with 10 bases between them. The CDR3 protein is CASSFVGRGELFF. DNA of the CDR3: TGTGCCAGCAGTTTCGTCGGCCGGGGGGAGCTGTTTTTT.

This clonotype was observed many times. The chain couples TRBV7-2 to TRBJ2-5; a possible D gene is TRBD1 (5 bases). The germline CDR1 and CDR2 sequences are SGHTA and FQGNSA. The CDR3 is made up of 15 amino acids. Trimming shortened V by 5 bases and J by 2 bases, and 15 bases separated the two germline ends. The DNA of the CDR3 is TGTGCCAGCAGCAAAGCGAGACAGCTTCAAGAGACCCAGTACTTC. Encoded protein: CASSKARQLQETQYF.

This clonotype has ten or more counts. The rearrangement joins TRBV20-1 to TRBJ2-1; 7 bases line up with TRBD2. V shed 6 bases, J shed 3 bases, and the junction held 8 bases outside the gene matches. This CDR3 spans 14 amino acids. Germline CDR1 DFQATT, CDR2 SNEGSKA (reference sequence). The CDR3 DNA sequence: TGCAGTGCGAGGGAGGGCTCCTACTACAATGAGCAGTTCTTC. Amino acids: CSAREGSYYNEQFF.

This clonotype was found many times. The chain carries TRBV5-1 and TRBJ1-2; D is ambiguous. This CDR3 contains 16 residues. CDR1 and CDR2 (germline): SGHRS, YFSETQ. The V gene lost 4 bases and the J gene lost 8 bases, with 24 bases spanning the gap. Here the CDR3 DNA reads TGCGCCAGCAGCGCGGGAGGGTTGGATTTGCTGGGCGGCTACACCTTC. This codes for CASSAGGLDLLGGYTF.

The sample holds a few counts of this clonotype. The rearrangement links TRBV12-3 or TRBV12-4 to TRBJ2-5, with 7 bases aligning to TRBD2. This CDR3 region has 15 residues. V dropped 2 bases and J dropped 0; count of bases not matched to a gene: 3. In DNA, the CDR3 is TGTGCCAGCAGTTTACTAGCGGTGTACCAAGAGACCCAGTACTTC. It codes for CASSLLAVYQETQYF.

This clonotype was seen a handful of times. The chain combines TRBV4-2 with TRBJ2-7; D ambiguous. Germline values: CDR1 LGHNA, CDR2 YNFKEQ. The germline V and J ends were trimmed by 0 bases and 6 bases, with 12 bases remaining between them. The CDR3 totals 14 residues. Written as DNA, the CDR3 is TGTGCCAGCAGCCAAGAGGCAGGATCTCTCGAGCAGTACTTC. Translation: CASSQEAGSLEQYF.

The table lists this clonotype with many counts. This chain connects TRBV19 to TRBJ2-1; D not resolved. CDR1 and CDR2 from the germline V gene are LNHDA and SQIVND (reference sequence). The CDR3 is made up of 13 amino acids. V lost 7 bases and J 9 bases, leaving 16 bases between the germline ends. The CDR3 reads CASTPTDFREQFF. The CDR3 DNA is TGTGCCAGTACTCCGACGGATTTCCGTGAGCAGTTCTTC.

This clonotype was found many times. The V and J genes are TRBV28 and TRBJ1-3; D gene unclear. The V end lost 8 bases, the J end lost 4 bases, and 15 bases lay between the germline ends. Germline V gene lookup returns CDR1 MDHEN and CDR2 SYDVKM. This CDR3 contains 14 residues. DNA for the CDR3: TGTGCCAGCCGACGCTCCACCTGGGGAAACACCATATATTTT. Translating gives CASRRSTWGNTIYF. Variable domain in full (rest from reference TRBV28 and TRBJ1-3): DVKVTQSSRYLVKRTGEKVFLECVQDMDHENMFWYRQDPGLGLRLIYFSYDVKMKEKGDIPEGYSVSREKKERFSLILESASTNQTSMYLCASRRSTWGNTIYFGEGSWLTVV.

This clonotype was found many times. The chain is built from TRBV29-1 and TRBJ1-1; possibly TRBD1 for D (5 bases). V shed 6 bases and J shed 9 bases, with 20 bases lying between them. Germline loops: CDR1 SQVTM, CDR2 ANQGSEA. The length of the CDR3 is 13 residues. CDR3 amino acids: CSVRETGGYKAFF. In DNA, the CDR3 is TGCAGCGTCCGAGAAACGGGGGGATATAAAGCTTTCTTT.

This clonotype was detected many times. The V gene is TRBV5-1, the J gene TRBJ1-4; D may be TRBD1 (5 bases). The CDR3 runs 13 residues. Trimming cost V 3 bases and J 5 bases, with 8 bases left between them. Germline assignment: CDR1 SGHRS and CDR2 YFSETQ. CDR3: CASSWQGNEKLFF. For the CDR3, the DNA is TGCGCCAGCAGCTGGCAGGGAAATGAAAAACTGTTTTTT.

This rearrangement joins TRBV3-1 to TRBJ2-3; no clear D gene. Germline V lookup: CDR1 LGHDT, CDR2 YNNKEL (reference sequence). The CDR3 runs 13 residues. V was pared by 0 bases and J by 6 bases, with 7 bases between. The CDR3 spells CASSQEAVDTQYF. CDR3 DNA sequence: TGTGCCAGCAGCCAAGAAGCCGTGGATACGCAGTATTTT.

This clonotype was detected ten times or more. The V and J genes are TRBV11-1 and TRBJ2-1; D is possibly TRBD1 (7 bases). V shed 1 base and J shed 11 bases, with 15 bases lying between them. This CDR3 region has 14 residues. CDR1 is SGHAT and CDR2 is FQDESV in the germline V gene (reference sequence). The CDR3 DNA reads as TGTGCCAGCAGCTTAGTGCAGGGGGGAGATAAGCAGTTCTTC. As protein: CASSLVQGGDKQFF.